Below, one TCR beta chain is given with its context. The sample belongs to a study of T-cell reconstitution after alpha-beta-depleted transplantation in children. Preparing the TCRbeta library involved the use of unique molecular identifiers. TCRdb used MiXCR to reprocess the PCR reads, holding one entry per CDR3 protein. The profile covers 440,000 or so distinct CDR3 sequences, with 43% appearing a single time and roughly a quarter taken by the ten largest. Germline V CDR1 and CDR2: LNHDA, SQIVND (reference sequence). J lost 3 bases, V lost 4 bases, and 5 bases had no gene match. The CDR3 consists of 15 residues.

The sample here was PBMCs, taken before TCRalphabeta/CD19-depleted stem cell transplant. This clonotype originated in a girl aged 2 to 10 with aplastic anemia, due to receive a stem cell transplant. This chain joins TRBV19 and TRBJ2-7; TRBD1 agrees at 11 bases. CDR3 nucleotides: TGTGCCAGTAGTAGAGGACAGGGGGCGATCTACGAGCAGTACTTC. It is translated as CASSRGQGAIYEQYF. Full variable domain (rest looked up from reference TRBV19 and TRBJ2-7): DGGITQSPKYLFRKEGQNVTLSCEQNLNHDAMYWYRQDPGQGLRLIYYSQIVNDFQKGDIAEGYSVSREKKESFPLTVTSAQKNPTAFYLCASSRGQGAIYEQYFGPGTRLTVT.